These 23 T cell receptor beta chains originate from one sample sequenced in a study of long-term antiretroviral therapy in people with HIV. A v3.0 immunoSEQ assay was performed at survey level. TCRdb keeps only in-frame clones here, not all; method: immunoSEQ multiplex PCR. The sample includes some 33,000 clones, almost 85% of them seen just once. Material: unsorted PBMCs, obtained 0.6 years after starting antiretroviral therapy. The source of these receptors is a man aged 18 to 35 with HIV.

V is TRBV4-3 and J is TRBJ1-4, with TRBD1 matching 9 bases. Trimming took 1 base from V and 2 from J; bases not matched to a gene: 2. Germline values: CDR1 LGHNA, CDR2 YSLEER. The CDR3 contains 16 residues. CDR3 nucleotide sequence: TGCGCCAGCAGCCAAGTTGGGACAGGGACTAATGAAAAACTGTTTTTT. This translates into CASSQVGTGTNEKLFF.

The chain has TRBV7-9 and TRBJ2-7; D is ambiguous. The CDR3 loop spans 13 amino acids. V was pared by 3 bases and J by 2 bases, with 8 bases between. Germline V gives CDR1 SEHNR, CDR2 FQNEAQ (reference sequence). The chain's CDR3 is CASSLGITYEQYF. DNA of the CDR3: TGTGCCAGCAGCTTGGGGATCACCTACGAGCAGTACTTC. The full variable domain, its missing parts supplied by reference TRBV7-9 and TRBJ2-7, is DTGVSQNPRHKITKRGQNVTFRCDPISEHNRLYWYRQTLGQGPEFLTYFQNEAQLEKSRLLSDRFSAERPKGSFSTLEIQRTEQGDSAMYLCASSLGITYEQYFGPGTRLTVT.

CDR3 coding DNA: TGTGCCAGCACCTTCTTAGCGGGAGGATCCTACGAGCAGTACTTC. As protein: CASTFLAGGSYEQYF. The rearrangement joins TRBV7-6 to TRBJ2-7, with 10 bases matching TRBD2. With V trimmed by 7 bases and J by 1 base, 7 bases remained unmatched. CDR1 is SGHVS, CDR2 FNYEAQ, per germline. This CDR3 contains 15 residues.

The J gene is TRBJ2-2, the V gene TRBV19; D is perhaps TRBD1 or TRBD2 (5 bases each). Between the trimmed V and J ends, which lost 6 bases and 6 bases, there was a span of 14 bases. The CDR3 has 14 residues. The germline V gene encodes CDR1 LNHDA and CDR2 SQIVND (reference sequence). This chain's CDR3 is CASRGRAAAGELFF. CDR3 DNA sequence: TGTGCCAGTAGGGGACGGGCCGCGGCCGGGGAGCTGTTTTTT.

J is TRBJ2-1 and V is TRBV5-6, with 8 bases fitting TRBD1. V lost 2 bases to trimming and J lost 6 bases; unmatched junction nucleotides: 7. CDR1 and CDR2 (germline): SGHDT, YYEEEE. There are 15 residues in the CDR3. The CDR3 sequence is CASSFVGQGSNEQFF. In DNA form, the CDR3 reads TGTGCCAGCAGCTTCGTAGGACAGGGCAGCAATGAGCAGTTCTTC.

This chain uses TRBV5-4 with TRBJ2-2; D gene uncertain. Germline loops: CDR1 SGHNT, CDR2 YYREEE (reference sequence). The ends were cut back, 4 bases at V and 4 bases at J, with 14 bases in the middle. CDR3 length: 15 amino acids. Here the CDR3 DNA reads TGTGCCAGCAGCCTACCCGGCAGGTCCACCGGGGAGCTGTTTTTT. This translates into CASSLPGRSTGELFF.

The rearrangement uses TRBV30 and TRBJ2-7, with TRBD1 matching 9 bases. The junction had 14 bases not matched to a gene; V was cut back by 7 bases and J by 1 base. From germline, CDR1 is GTSNPN and CDR2 SVGIG (reference sequence). CDR3 length: 16 amino acids. The CDR3 DNA sequence: TGTGCCTCTGGGGGGAGAACAGGGGGCCGTTCCTACGAGCAGTACTTC. Amino acid sequence: CASGGRTGGRSYEQYF.

The gene calls are TRBV9 and TRBJ1-2; D is undetermined. Germline lookup yields CDR1 SGDLS and CDR2 YYNGEE. This CDR3 has 13 amino acids. The ends were cut back, 3 bases at V and 1 base at J, with 7 bases in the middle. The CDR3 loop is CASSGIINYGYTF. The CDR3 DNA reads TGTGCCAGCAGCGGCATAATTAACTATGGCTACACCTTC.

This chain links TRBV6-5 with TRBJ1-4; D not certain. CDR3 length: 14 amino acids. The germline V and J ends were trimmed by 2 bases and 7 bases, with 11 bases remaining between them. Germline CDR1 and CDR2: MNHEY and SVGAGI. CDR3 sequence reads: CASSYGVVGEKLFF. The CDR3 DNA reads as TGTGCCAGCAGTTACGGGGTTGTCGGTGAAAAACTGTTTTTT.

The V gene is TRBV4-1, the J gene TRBJ1-1; D is undetermined. Trimming took 4 bases from V and 0 from J, leaving 9 bases between them. From germline, CDR1 is MGHRA and CDR2 YSYEKL. The CDR3 covers 14 residues. The CDR3 protein is CASSPRLMNTEAFF. The CDR3 DNA reads as TGCGCCAGCAGCCCAAGACTTATGAACACTGAAGCTTTCTTT.

Judged by abundance, this clone is medium-sized (0.01 to 0.1%). The chain joins TRBV13 to TRBJ2-1; D is possibly TRBD1 (6 bases). With 3 bases removed from V and 7 bases from J, the gap between germline ends came to 7 bases. This CDR3 spans 12 amino acids. Germline CDR1 reads PRHDT; CDR2 reads FYEKMQ (reference sequence). The DNA of the CDR3 is TGTGCCAGCAGCTTTAGGGGGAATGAGCAGTTCTTC. Its protein product is CASSFRGNEQFF.

V usage is TRBV28 and J usage is TRBJ2-7; D is possibly TRBD1 or TRBD2 (5 bases each). CDR3 length: 13 amino acids. Germline lookup yields CDR1 MDHEN and CDR2 SYDVKM. The V and J ends lost 6 bases and 7 bases respectively, with 16 bases between them. The CDR3 bases are TGTGCCAGCAGCCCCGTGAGGGGAACAGAGCAGTACTTC. As protein: CASSPVRGTEQYF.

The DNA of the CDR3 is TGCGCCAGCAGCTTGGCCGGACCGAACACCGGGGAGCTGTTTTTT. It specifies CASSLAGPNTGELFF. The V and J genes are TRBV5-1 and TRBJ2-2; D not certain. This CDR3 spans 15 amino acids. CDR1 SGHRS and CDR2 YFSETQ come from the germline V gene. V was cut by 0 bases and J by 0 bases, with 6 bases left in between. Together with reference TRBV5-1 and TRBJ2-2, the CDR3 gives the full variable domain: KAGVTQTPRYLIKTRGQQVTLSCSPISGHRSVSWYQQTPGQGLQFLFEYFSETQRNKGNFPGRFSGRQFSNSRSEMNVSTLELGDSALYLCASSLAGPNTGELFFGEGSRLTVL.

The J gene is TRBJ2-7, the V gene TRBV7-2; D perhaps matches TRBD1 (6 bases). The V end was cut by 5 bases, the J end by 5 bases, with 16 bases between. CDR1 and CDR2 from the germline V gene are SGHTA and FQGNSA. The CDR3 runs to 14 residues. The chain's CDR3 is CASSLDRIKHEQYF. In nucleotides, the CDR3 is TGTGCCAGCAGCCTCGACAGGATCAAACACGAGCAGTACTTC.

The chain uses TRBV5-1 and TRBJ1-2; 9 bases match TRBD1. The CDR3 extends over 14 amino acids. The V segment lost 5 bases and the J segment 2 bases; nucleotides outside the gene matches: 4. From germline, CDR1 is SGHRS and CDR2 YFSETQ. CDR3 bases: TGCGCCAGCAGACCCGGGACAGGGAACTATGGCTACACCTTC. Encoded protein: CASRPGTGNYGYTF.

The chain employs TRBV5-1 and TRBJ2-5; 7 positions agree with TRBD2. This CDR3 comprises 14 residues. Per germline, CDR1 SGHRS and CDR2 YFSETQ. V lost 0 bases and J lost 5; bases outside the gene matches: 4. The CDR3 DNA reads as TGCGCCAGCAGCTTGGGGACTAGTGTCGAGACCCAGTACTTC. Translation: CASSLGTSVETQYF. The complete variable domain, with remaining parts taken from reference TRBV5-1 and TRBJ2-5, reads KAGVTQTPRYLIKTRGQQVTLSCSPISGHRSVSWYQQTPGQGLQFLFEYFSETQRNKGNFPGRFSGRQFSNSRSEMNVSTLELGDSALYLCASSLGTSVETQYFGPGTRLLVL.

V is TRBV7-6 and J is TRBJ1-2; TRBD1 is a possible D gene (5 bases). The CDR3 contains 17 residues. Germline CDR1 and CDR2: SGHVS and FNYEAQ. The germline V and J ends were trimmed by 1 base and 0 bases, with 15 bases remaining between them. The CDR3 is CASSLGGREEANYGYTF. The CDR3 DNA is TGTGCCAGCAGCTTAGGAGGCAGGGAAGAGGCTAACTATGGCTACACCTTC.

V gene TRBV15 combines with J gene TRBJ1-5; no definite D call. The germline gives CDR1 LNHNV, CDR2 YYDKDF (reference sequence). Trimming stripped 5 bases from V and 8 bases from J, with 19 bases between. The CDR3 runs 15 residues. The CDR3 loop reads CATSPRGGTLEPQHF. The CDR3, as DNA: TGTGCCACCAGCCCCCGGGGAGGAACTTTGGAGCCCCAGCATTTT.

The chain couples TRBV7-2 to TRBJ2-1; 8 bases match TRBD2. J lost 8 bases, V lost 5 bases, and 8 bases had no gene match. The CDR3 totals 14 residues. The germline V gene encodes CDR1 SGHTA and CDR2 FQGNSA. CDR3 sequence: CASSPPPGRDEQFF. CDR3 coding DNA: TGTGCCAGCAGCCCCCCACCCGGGAGGGATGAGCAGTTCTTC.

This clone showed up just once. This chain uses TRBV5-1 with TRBJ2-7; 7 bases align to TRBD1. Germline V gene data show CDR1 as SGHRS and CDR2 as YFSETQ. V shed 2 bases, J shed 2 bases, and the junction held 4 bases outside the gene matches. The length of the CDR3 is 14 residues. The CDR3 DNA reads TGCGCCAGCAGCTTACGGACAGGCCCCTACGAGCAGTACTTC. This sequence encodes CASSLRTGPYEQYF.

V gene TRBV18 combines with J gene TRBJ1-6; D gene uncertain. V gave up 1 base and J gave up 8 bases, with 12 bases separating them. CDR3 length: 15 amino acids. Germline V gene lookup returns CDR1 KGHSH and CDR2 LQKENI. This CDR3 is CASSPRMGGDSPLHF. The CDR3 coding sequence is TGTGCCAGCTCACCACGCATGGGAGGCGATTCACCCCTCCACTTT. Combining the CDR3 with reference TRBV18 and TRBJ1-6 gives the whole variable domain NAGVMQNPRHLVRRRGQEARLRCSPMKGHSHVYWYRQLPEEGLKFMVYLQKENIIDESGMPKERFSAEFPKEGPSILRIQQVVRGDSAAYFCASSPRMGGDSPLHFGNGTRLTVT.

This chain joins TRBV5-6 and TRBJ1-6; 7 nucleotides align to TRBD1. Trimming took 4 bases from V and 7 from J; bases not matched to a gene: 8. The CDR3 consists of 15 residues. CDR1 and CDR2 from the germline V gene are SGHDT and YYEEEE. In DNA, the CDR3 is TGTGCCAGCAGCCTGGAGGGGGCGGGGAATTCACCCCTCCACTTT. Translating it yields CASSLEGAGNSPLHF. Full variable domain (rest looked up from reference TRBV5-6 and TRBJ1-6): DAGVTQSPTHLIKTRGQQVTLRCSPKSGHDTVSWYQQALGQGPQFIFQYYEEEERQRGNFPDRFSGHQFPNYSSELNVNALLLGDSALYLCASSLEGAGNSPLHFGNGTRLTVT.

The genes are TRBV6-1 and TRBJ2-2; no definite D call. With 1 base removed from V and 3 bases from J, the gap between germline ends came to 6 bases. This CDR3 region has 14 residues. Germline CDR1 and CDR2: MNHNS and SASEGT. In nucleotides, the CDR3 is TGTGCCAGCAGTGAAGGAAGCTACACCGGGGAGCTGTTTTTT. It is translated as CASSEGSYTGELFF.